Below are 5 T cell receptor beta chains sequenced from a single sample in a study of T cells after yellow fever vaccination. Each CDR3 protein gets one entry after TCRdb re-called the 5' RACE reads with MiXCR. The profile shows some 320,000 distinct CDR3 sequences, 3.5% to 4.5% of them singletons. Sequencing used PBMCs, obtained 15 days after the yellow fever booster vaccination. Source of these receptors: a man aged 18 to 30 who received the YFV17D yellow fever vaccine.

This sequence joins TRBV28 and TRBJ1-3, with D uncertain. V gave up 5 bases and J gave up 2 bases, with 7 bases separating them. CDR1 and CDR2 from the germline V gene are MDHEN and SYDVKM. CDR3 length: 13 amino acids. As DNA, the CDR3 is TGTGCCAGCAGTCTCACCGCTGGAAACACCATATATTTT. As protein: CASSLTAGNTIYF.

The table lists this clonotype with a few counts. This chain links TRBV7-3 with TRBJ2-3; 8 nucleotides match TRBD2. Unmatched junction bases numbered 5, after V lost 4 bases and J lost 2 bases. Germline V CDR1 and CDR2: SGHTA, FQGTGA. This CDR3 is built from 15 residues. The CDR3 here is CASSSLAGYTDTQYF. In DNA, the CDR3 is TGTGCCAGCAGCTCGTTAGCGGGGTACACAGATACGCAGTATTTT. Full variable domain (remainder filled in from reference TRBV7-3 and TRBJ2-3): GAGVSQTPSNKVTEKGKYVELRCDPISGHTALYWYRQSLGQGPEFLIYFQGTGAADDSGLPNDRFFAVRPEGSVSTLKIQRTERGDSAVYLCASSSLAGYTDTQYFGPGTRLTVL.

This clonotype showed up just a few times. CDR3 amino acids: CASGGRDRSVLDYGYTF. CDR3 nucleotides: TGTGCCAGCGGTGGTCGGGACAGGTCGGTGCTAGACTATGGCTACACCTTC. The chain couples TRBV7-8 to TRBJ1-2; 8 bases fit TRBD1. Trimming at V came to 8 bases and at J to 3 bases, leaving 17 bases not matched to a gene. The CDR3 has 17 amino acids. From germline, CDR1 is SGHVS and CDR2 FQNEAQ.

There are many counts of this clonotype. CDR3 in DNA: TGTGCCAGCAGTCCCTCAGGGACCTACGAGCAGTACGTC. It codes for CASSPSGTYEQYV. The chain combines TRBV12-3 or TRBV12-4 with TRBJ2-7, with D possibly being TRBD1 (5 bases). V was shortened by 5 bases and J by 2 bases, with 10 bases between the two germline ends. The CDR3 runs 13 residues.

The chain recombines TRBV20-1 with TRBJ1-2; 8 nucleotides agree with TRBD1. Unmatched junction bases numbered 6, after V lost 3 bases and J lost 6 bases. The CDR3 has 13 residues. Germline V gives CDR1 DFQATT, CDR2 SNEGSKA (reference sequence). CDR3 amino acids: CSARRDRGDGYTF. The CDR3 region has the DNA TGCAGTGCTAGGAGAGACAGGGGTGATGGCTACACCTTC.